The present T cell receptor (beta chain) was sequenced within a study of early T cells in non-severe SARS-CoV-2 infection. The wider study: Sequencing of bulk RNA from unsorted whole blood was done, without chain pairing. Study-level findings and limits: Matching against VDJdb likely underestimated virus-specific expansions, favoring anti-spike CD8.

This clonotype was found many times. As yet, its antigen is unknown. Unique molecular identifiers were attached to individual cDNA molecules. MiXCR, run by TCRdb on the 5' RACE reads, gives a single entry per CDR3 protein. The sample yields nearly 50,000 distinct CDR3 sequences, roughly 6.1% seen once. Germline loops: CDR1 MNHEY, CDR2 SMNVEV (reference sequence). This CDR3 region has 13 residues. V lost 1 base to trimming and J lost 5 bases, with 8 bases between them. This sequence was found in an adult who was a healthcare worker with PCR-confirmed SARS-CoV-2 infection or an uninfected control (not recorded which). The rearrangement links TRBV27 to TRBJ2-5; D possibly corresponds to TRBD1 (5 bases). Sequencing used whole blood, obtained at baseline. CDR3 nucleotides: TGTGCCAGCAGTTTATTTTCAGGGGAGACCCAGTACTTC. This gives the protein CASSLFSGETQYF.